These 20 T cell receptor beta chains originate from one sample sequenced in a study of Ad26.COV2.S vaccination and SARS-CoV-2 variants. Treatment of the sample: around 19 received Ad26.COV2.S at low or high dose, single or two shots; about 5 received placebo; per-sample allocation not given. Sampling was done on day 63 after the first vaccine or placebo injection. The method was immunoSEQ multiplex PCR; TCRdb's version includes in-frame clones alone and lacks a portion of them. The sample yields around 350,000 clones, roughly 85% seen once. This material consisted of peripheral blood, taken in a trial of Ad26.COV2.S vaccine versus placebo. The receptors shown here come from a person aged 18-65 years who received the Ad26.COV2.S COVID-19 vaccine or a placebo.

This chain uses TRBV28 with TRBJ2-7; 14 nucleotides line up with TRBD2. CDR3 length: 14 amino acids. CDR1 is MDHEN, CDR2 SYDVKM, per germline. V dropped 7 bases and J dropped 6; count of bases not matched to a gene: 5. CDR3 coding DNA: TGTGCCAGCATCCCGGGACTAGCGGGAGCCGAGCAGTACTTC. Protein sequence: CASIPGLAGAEQYF. The full variable domain, with the rest looked up from reference TRBV28 and TRBJ2-7, is DVKVTQSSRYLVKRTGEKVFLECVQDMDHENMFWYRQDPGLGLRLIYFSYDVKMKEKGDIPEGYSVSREKKERFSLILESASTNQTSMYLCASIPGLAGAEQYFGPGTRLTVT.

The CDR3 DNA reads as TGCGCCAGCAGCCAAGAGAATGTTCTTCGCGGGGGCCAGCATTTT. Translation gives CASSQENVLRGGQHF. V and J are TRBV4-1 and TRBJ1-5, with a tentative D call TRBD1 (5 bases). The CDR3 contains 15 residues. V was clipped by 0 bases and J by 12 bases, with 18 bases between them. Germline loops: CDR1 MGHRA, CDR2 YSYEKL.

The CDR3 is CASSHPNRETQYF. The CDR3 region has the DNA TGTGCCAGCAGCCACCCGAACAGAGAGACCCAGTACTTC. The J gene is TRBJ2-5, the V gene TRBV7-9; no reliable D call. This CDR3 contains 13 residues. Trimming took off 5 bases at V and 4 bases at J, with 11 bases between the two ends. CDR1 is SEHNR and CDR2 is FQNEAQ in the germline V gene (reference sequence).

The chain uses TRBV20-1 and TRBJ1-4, with D tentatively TRBD1 (5 bases). Germline V CDR1 and CDR2: DFQATT, SNEGSKA (reference sequence). The germline V and J ends were trimmed by 3 bases and 8 bases, with 16 bases remaining between them. This CDR3 has 14 amino acids. The CDR3 spells CSASYTYGGEKLFF. The CDR3 region has the DNA TGCAGTGCTAGTTATACCTATGGGGGGGAAAAACTGTTTTTT.

This rearrangement joins TRBV18 to TRBJ2-7, with 14 bases matching TRBD2. J lost 7 bases, V lost 0 bases, and 5 bases had no gene match. The CDR3 spans 16 residues. Per germline, CDR1 KGHSH and CDR2 LQKENI. The DNA for the CDR3 is TGTGCCAGCTCACCACCGGGACTAGCGGGGGCGGGGGAGCAGTACTTC. This encodes CASSPPGLAGAGEQYF.

The rearrangement uses TRBV15 and TRBJ2-3; D gene uncertain. Trimming stripped 5 bases from V and 4 bases from J, with 34 bases between. Germline loops: CDR1 LNHNV, CDR2 YYDKDF (reference sequence). There are 21 residues in the CDR3. The CDR3 loop reads CATSDLSQEPTPLSFADTQYF. The DNA for the CDR3 is TGTGCCACCAGCGACCTGAGTCAGGAACCTACCCCGCTAAGCTTTGCAGATACGCAGTATTTT.

This clone has ten or more counts. This rearrangement joins TRBV4-1 to TRBJ2-7; 7 bases are shared with TRBD1. The CDR3 runs 16 residues. Trimming at V came to 0 bases and at J to 0 bases, leaving 5 bases not matched to a gene. The germline V gene has CDR1 MGHRA and CDR2 YSYEKL. CDR3 DNA: TGCGCCAGCAGCCAAGAGAGGGGGCCGAGCTCCTACGAGCAGTACTTC. Protein sequence: CASSQERGPSSYEQYF.

CDR3 sequence (DNA): TGTGCCAGCAGTGAACTAGCGGGAGGGCCGAGGGAGCAGTACTTC. This gives the protein CASSELAGGPREQYF. The J gene is TRBJ2-7, the V gene TRBV28; TRBD2 aligns across 13 bases. Germline CDR1 and CDR2: MDHEN and SYDVKM. CDR3 length: 15 residues. Trimming removed 5 bases from V and 7 bases from J; junction bases left unmatched: 8.

The chain has TRBV18 and TRBJ1-5; 7 bases align to TRBD1. Germline V CDR1 and CDR2: KGHSH, LQKENI. The CDR3 is made up of 15 amino acids. V lost 3 bases and J lost 2; bases outside the gene matches: 4. The CDR3 loop is CASSPRTGGNQPQHF. CDR3 DNA: TGTGCCAGCTCACCTCGGACAGGCGGCAATCAGCCCCAGCATTTT.

The V and J genes are TRBV4-1 and TRBJ1-3, with D possibly matching TRBD1 (5 bases). V gave up 1 base and J gave up 0 bases, with 10 bases separating them. The CDR3 length is 16 residues. The germline gives CDR1 MGHRA, CDR2 YSYEKL. The CDR3 DNA is TGCGCCAGCAGCCAAGCACAGGTCAGCTCTGGAAACACCATATATTTT. Residues: CASSQAQVSSGNTIYF.

Many counts were recorded for this clone. The chain links TRBV9 to TRBJ2-7; TRBD2 matches 8 bases. In germline, CDR1 is SGDLS, CDR2 YYNGEE. Trimming at V came to 3 bases and at J to 6 bases, leaving 14 bases not matched to a gene. This CDR3 has 16 amino acids. The chain's CDR3 is CASSASSPGLVPEQYF. CDR3 nucleotides: TGTGCCAGCAGCGCCTCCTCCCCGGGACTAGTGCCCGAGCAGTACTTC.

The chain couples TRBV20-1 to TRBJ2-1; D uncertain. The germline CDR1 and CDR2 sequences are DFQATT and SNEGSKA (reference sequence). The CDR3 loop spans 11 amino acids. CDR3 nucleotides: TGCATGTGGACCTACTACAATGAGCAGTTCTTC. Encoded protein: CMWTYYNEQFF.

The chain uses TRBV6-1 and TRBJ1-6, with 10 positions matching TRBD1. There are 18 residues in the CDR3. The germline CDR1 and CDR2 sequences are MNHNS and SASEGT. V dropped 1 base and J dropped 0; count of bases not matched to a gene: 3. Written as DNA, the CDR3 is TGTGCCAGCAGTGAAGTGGGACAGGGGAGCTCCTATAATTCACCCCTCCACTTT. Translation: CASSEVGQGSSYNSPLHF.

This chain uses TRBV30 with TRBJ1-5; tentative D call: TRBD1 (5 bases). The CDR3 extends over 14 amino acids. Trimming shortened V by 3 bases and J by 6 bases, and 15 bases separated the two germline ends. The V gene's germline CDR1 is GTSNPN and CDR2 SVGIG (reference sequence). CDR3 bases: TGTGCCTGGAGCGGGGTGGGGGTGGTTCAGCCCCAGCATTTT. This translates into CAWSGVGVVQPQHF. Using reference TRBV30 and TRBJ1-5 for the parts outside the CDR3, the full variable domain is SQTIHQWPATLVQPVGSPLSLECTVEGTSNPNLYWYRQAAGRGLQLLFYSVGIGQISSEVPQNLSASRPQDRQFILSSKKLLLSDSGFYLCAWSGVGVVQPQHFGDGTRLSIL.

This clone has a single count. The CDR3 region is CASSLAASDRGTYEQYF. In DNA form, the CDR3 reads TGTGCCAGCAGCTTAGCAGCCTCGGACAGGGGCACCTACGAGCAGTACTTC. This chain connects TRBV7-2 to TRBJ2-7, with 9 bases aligning to TRBD1. V was clipped by 0 bases and J by 2 bases; unmatched bases: 8. Germline V CDR1 and CDR2: SGHTA, FQGNSA. This CDR3 contains 17 residues. Filled out from reference TRBV7-2 and TRBJ2-7, the complete variable domain reads GAGVSQSPSNKVTEKGKDVELRCDPISGHTALYWYRQSLGQGLEFLIYFQGNSAPDKSGLPSDRFSAERTGGSVSTLTIQRTQQEDSAVYLCASSLAASDRGTYEQYFGPGTRLTVT.

The J gene is TRBJ1-2, the V gene TRBV29-1, with D perhaps TRBD1 (5 bases). The CDR3 runs to 13 residues. Trimming took 5 bases from V and 5 from J, leaving 15 bases between them. CDR1 is SQVTM and CDR2 is ANQGSEA in the germline V gene. CDR3 sequence reads: CSVSTATGYGYTF. The CDR3 DNA reads as TGCAGCGTTTCGACAGCGACTGGGTATGGCTACACCTTC.

The V gene is TRBV6-2 or TRBV6-3, the J gene TRBJ2-3; D not resolved. Germline V gives CDR1 MNHEY, CDR2 SVGEGT. Deletions cut 4 bases from V and 4 bases from J, with 12 bases between. The CDR3 totals 14 residues. The CDR3: CASSLIAVADTQYF. In DNA form, the CDR3 reads TGTGCCAGCAGTTTGATTGCGGTTGCAGATACGCAGTATTTT.

The V and J genes are TRBV19 and TRBJ2-1; tentative D call: TRBD1 (6 bases). This CDR3 region has 14 residues. Germline V lookup: CDR1 LNHDA, CDR2 SQIVND (reference sequence). V was trimmed by 11 bases and J by 0 bases, leaving 14 bases between them. In nucleotides, the CDR3 is TGTGCCGGAAGGGGGTCAAGCTCCTACAATGAGCAGTTCTTC. It encodes CAGRGSSSYNEQFF. Full variable domain (outside the CDR3, taken from reference TRBV19 and TRBJ2-1): DGGITQSPKYLFRKEGQNVTLSCEQNLNHDAMYWYRQDPGQGLRLIYYSQIVNDFQKGDIAEGYSVSREKKESFPLTVTSAQKNPTAFYLCAGRGSSSYNEQFFGPGTRLTVL.

The chain is built from TRBV6-2 or TRBV6-3 and TRBJ2-5; TRBD1 matches at 7 bases. Trimming removed 4 bases from V and 4 bases from J; junction bases left unmatched: 9. CDR3 length equals 15 residues. CDR1 MNHEY and CDR2 SVGEGT come from the germline V gene. The CDR3 DNA sequence: TGTGCCAGCAGTTGGGACAGTCGACCCGGAGAGACCCAGTACTTC. It is translated as CASSWDSRPGETQYF.

This sequence joins TRBV7-6 and TRBJ2-7; D may be TRBD1 (5 bases). The V gene's germline CDR1 is SGHVS and CDR2 FNYEAQ. V lost 1 base and J 5 bases, leaving 15 bases between the germline ends. The CDR3 sequence is 15 residues long. The CDR3 DNA reads as TGTGCCAGCAGCTTAGGGCTGGGGCTCTGGGACGAGCAGTACTTC. Translating it yields CASSLGLGLWDEQYF.